This T cell receptor delta chain was captured by sequencing in a study of γδ T cells in repeated Plasmodium falciparum infection. Overall study context: Donors had four controlled P. falciparum NF54 infections over roughly 640 days.

The V end lost 2 bases, the J end lost 12 bases, and 52 bases lay between the germline ends. CDR3 length: 26 amino acids. The germline V gene encodes CDR1 TSWWSYY and CDR2 QGS. This clone is medium-sized (0.01 to 0.1%) in the sample. Other DNA sequences of this sample code for an identical CDR3. Gammadelta T cells were flow-sorted from PBMC into Vgamma9/Vdelta2+ and Vdelta2-negative populations for bulk analysis. Each sorted gammadelta sample had TRG and TRD chains sequenced. TCRdb re-called the multiplex PCR reads using CATT. Among over 90,000 delta-chain clones, roughly 0.98% were seen once, and the ten largest hold roughly 9.9%.

Sequencing input: gamma-delta T cells from blood. The clonotype was recovered from a pool of human donors (malaria-infected and uninfected, not separated). V gene TRDV1 combines with J gene TRDJ2, with D perhaps assigned TRDD2 or TRDD3 (5 bases each). CDR3 coding DNA: TGTGCTCTTGGGGAAAAGCCCGCCGACGGGGCCTACCGACGATGGTTCGGGATCCGGGACAGTAGGGAACTCTTCTTT. It is translated as CALGEKPADGAYRRWFGIRDSRELFF.